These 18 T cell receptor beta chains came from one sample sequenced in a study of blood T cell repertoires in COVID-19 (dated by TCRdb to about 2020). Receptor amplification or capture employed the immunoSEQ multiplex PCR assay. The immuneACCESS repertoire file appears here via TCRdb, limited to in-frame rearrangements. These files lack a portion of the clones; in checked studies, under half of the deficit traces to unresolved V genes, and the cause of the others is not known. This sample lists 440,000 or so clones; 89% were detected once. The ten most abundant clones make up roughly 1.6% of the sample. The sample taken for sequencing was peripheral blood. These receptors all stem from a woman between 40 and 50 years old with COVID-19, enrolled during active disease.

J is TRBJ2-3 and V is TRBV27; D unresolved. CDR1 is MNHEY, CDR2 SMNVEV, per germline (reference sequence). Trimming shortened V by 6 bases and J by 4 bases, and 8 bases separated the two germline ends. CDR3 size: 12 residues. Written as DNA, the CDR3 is TGTGCCAGCAGAAAACAGCCAGATACGCAGTATTTT. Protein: CASRKQPDTQYF.

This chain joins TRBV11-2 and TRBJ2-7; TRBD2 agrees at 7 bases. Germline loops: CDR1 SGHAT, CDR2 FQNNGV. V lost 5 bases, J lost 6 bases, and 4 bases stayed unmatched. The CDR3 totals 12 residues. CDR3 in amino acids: CASSQSGGEQYF. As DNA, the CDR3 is TGTGCCAGCAGCCAGTCGGGGGGCGAGCAGTACTTC.

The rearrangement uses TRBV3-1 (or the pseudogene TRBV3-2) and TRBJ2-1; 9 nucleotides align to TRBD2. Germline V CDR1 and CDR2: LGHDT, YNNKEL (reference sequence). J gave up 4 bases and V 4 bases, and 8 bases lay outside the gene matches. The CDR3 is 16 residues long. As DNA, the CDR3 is TGTGCCAGCAGCCGACTAGGCGGGGGGGGGTACAATGAGCAGTTCTTC. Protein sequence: CASSRLGGGGYNEQFF.

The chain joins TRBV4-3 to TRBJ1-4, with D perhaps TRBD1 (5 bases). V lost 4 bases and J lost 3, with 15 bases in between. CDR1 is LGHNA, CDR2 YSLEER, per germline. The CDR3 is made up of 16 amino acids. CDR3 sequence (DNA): TGCGCCAGCAGCCTCAACGCGGGACTGCCTAATGAAAAACTGTTTTTT. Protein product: CASSLNAGLPNEKLFF.

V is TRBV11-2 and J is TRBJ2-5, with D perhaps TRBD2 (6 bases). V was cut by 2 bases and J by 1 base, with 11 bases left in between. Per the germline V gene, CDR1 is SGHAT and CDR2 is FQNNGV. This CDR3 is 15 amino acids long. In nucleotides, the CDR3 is TGTGCCAGCAGCTTAAACTCACTAGCCCAAGAGACCCAGTACTTC. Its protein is CASSLNSLAQETQYF.

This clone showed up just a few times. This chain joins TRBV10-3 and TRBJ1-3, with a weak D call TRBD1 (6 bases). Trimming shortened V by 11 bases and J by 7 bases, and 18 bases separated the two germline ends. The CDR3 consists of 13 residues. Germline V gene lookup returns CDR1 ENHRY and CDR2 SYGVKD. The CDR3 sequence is CASIGTMGNTIYF. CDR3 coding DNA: TGTGCCTCGATTGGGACAATGGGGAACACCATATATTTT.

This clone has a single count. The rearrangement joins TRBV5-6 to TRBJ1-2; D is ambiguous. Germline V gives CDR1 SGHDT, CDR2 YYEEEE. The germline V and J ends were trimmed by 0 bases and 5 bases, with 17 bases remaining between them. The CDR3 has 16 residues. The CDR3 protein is CASSLVFSKIQYGYTF. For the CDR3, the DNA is TGTGCCAGCAGCTTGGTTTTCTCGAAGATTCAGTATGGCTACACCTTC. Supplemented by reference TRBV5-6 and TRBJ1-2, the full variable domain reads DAGVTQSPTHLIKTRGQQVTLRCSPKSGHDTVSWYQQALGQGPQFIFQYYEEEERQRGNFPDRFSGHQFPNYSSELNVNALLLGDSALYLCASSLVFSKIQYGYTFGSGTRLTVV.

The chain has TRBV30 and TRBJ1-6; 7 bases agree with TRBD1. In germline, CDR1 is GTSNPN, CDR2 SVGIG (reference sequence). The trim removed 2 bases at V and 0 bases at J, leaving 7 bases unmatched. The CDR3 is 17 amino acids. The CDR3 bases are TGTGCCTGGAGTCCTACGAGGGACAGCTCCTATAATTCACCCCTCCACTTT. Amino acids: CAWSPTRDSSYNSPLHF. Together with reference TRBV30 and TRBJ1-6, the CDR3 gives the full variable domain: SQTIHQWPATLVQPVGSPLSLECTVEGTSNPNLYWYRQAAGRGLQLLFYSVGIGQISSEVPQNLSASRPQDRQFILSSKKLLLSDSGFYLCAWSPTRDSSYNSPLHFGNGTRLTVT.

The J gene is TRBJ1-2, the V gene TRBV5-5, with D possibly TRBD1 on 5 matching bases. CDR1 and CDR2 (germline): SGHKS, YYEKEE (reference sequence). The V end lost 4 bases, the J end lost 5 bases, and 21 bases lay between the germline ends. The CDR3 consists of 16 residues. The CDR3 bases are TGTGCCAGCAGCCTACGTCCGACAGAGGCTTATTATGGCTACACCTTC. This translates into CASSLRPTEAYYGYTF.

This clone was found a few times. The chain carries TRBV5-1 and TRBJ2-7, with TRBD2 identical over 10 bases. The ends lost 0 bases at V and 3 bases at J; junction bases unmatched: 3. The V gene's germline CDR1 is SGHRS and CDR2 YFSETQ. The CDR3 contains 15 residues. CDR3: CASSLDPSGSYEQYF. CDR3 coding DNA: TGCGCCAGCAGCTTGGATCCTAGCGGGAGCTACGAGCAGTACTTC.

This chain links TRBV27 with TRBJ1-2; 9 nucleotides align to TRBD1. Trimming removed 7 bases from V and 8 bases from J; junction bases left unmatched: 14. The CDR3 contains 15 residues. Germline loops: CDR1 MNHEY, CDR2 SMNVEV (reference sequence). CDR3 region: CASTLLGTGHRGYTF. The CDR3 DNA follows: TGTGCCAGCACCTTACTCGGGACAGGGCATAGAGGCTACACCTTC.

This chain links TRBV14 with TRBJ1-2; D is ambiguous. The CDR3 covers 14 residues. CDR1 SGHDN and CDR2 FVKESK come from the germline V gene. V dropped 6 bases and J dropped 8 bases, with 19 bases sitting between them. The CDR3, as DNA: TGTGCCAGCAGTCACGCCTCGTCTAGTCAGGGCTACACCTTC. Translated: CASSHASSSQGYTF. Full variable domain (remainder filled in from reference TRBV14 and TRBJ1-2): EAGVTQFPSHSVIEKGQTVTLRCDPISGHDNLYWYRRVMGKEIKFLLHFVKESKQDESGMPNNRFLAERTGGTYSTLKVQPAELEDSGVYFCASSHASSSQGYTFGSGTRLTVV.

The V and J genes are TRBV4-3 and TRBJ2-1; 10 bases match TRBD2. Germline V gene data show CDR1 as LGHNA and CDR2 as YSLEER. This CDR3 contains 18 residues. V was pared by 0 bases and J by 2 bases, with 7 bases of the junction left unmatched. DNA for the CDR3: TGCGCCAGCAGCCAAGATCTGAGCGGGAGGGCCCCCTACAATGAGCAGTTCTTC. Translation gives CASSQDLSGRAPYNEQFF.

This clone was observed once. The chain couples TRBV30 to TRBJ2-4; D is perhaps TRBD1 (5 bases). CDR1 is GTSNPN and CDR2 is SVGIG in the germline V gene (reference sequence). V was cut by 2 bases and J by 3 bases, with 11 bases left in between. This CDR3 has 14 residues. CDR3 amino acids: CAWSRGSGKNIQYF. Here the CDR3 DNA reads TGTGCCTGGAGTAGGGGTTCGGGCAAAAACATTCAGTACTTC. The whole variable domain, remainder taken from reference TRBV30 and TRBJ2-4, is SQTIHQWPATLVQPVGSPLSLECTVEGTSNPNLYWYRQAAGRGLQLLFYSVGIGQISSEVPQNLSASRPQDRQFILSSKKLLLSDSGFYLCAWSRGSGKNIQYFGAGTRLSVL.

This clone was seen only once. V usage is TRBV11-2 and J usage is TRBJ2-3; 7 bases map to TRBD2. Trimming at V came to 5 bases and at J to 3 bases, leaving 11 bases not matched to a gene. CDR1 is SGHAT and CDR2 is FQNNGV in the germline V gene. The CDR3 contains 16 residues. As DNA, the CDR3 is TGTGCCAGCAGCCCTTCGGGTAGGCGGGGGACAGATACGCAGTATTTT. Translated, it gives CASSPSGRRGTDTQYF.

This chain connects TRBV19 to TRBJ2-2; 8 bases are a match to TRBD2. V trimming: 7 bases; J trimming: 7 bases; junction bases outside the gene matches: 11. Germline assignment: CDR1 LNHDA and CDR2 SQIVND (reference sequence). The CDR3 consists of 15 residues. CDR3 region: CASIRREGMGGELFF. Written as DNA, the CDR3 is TGTGCCAGTATCCGTCGGGAGGGAATGGGCGGGGAGCTGTTTTTT. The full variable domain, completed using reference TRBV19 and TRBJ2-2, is DGGITQSPKYLFRKEGQNVTLSCEQNLNHDAMYWYRQDPGQGLRLIYYSQIVNDFQKGDIAEGYSVSREKKESFPLTVTSAQKNPTAFYLCASIRREGMGGELFFGEGSRLTVL.

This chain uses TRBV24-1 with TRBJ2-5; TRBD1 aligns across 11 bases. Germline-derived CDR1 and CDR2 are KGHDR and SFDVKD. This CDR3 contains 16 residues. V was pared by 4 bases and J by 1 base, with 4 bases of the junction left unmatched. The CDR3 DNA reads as TGTGCCACCAGTGAACCCGGGACAGGGGGCCAAGAGACCCAGTACTTC. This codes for CATSEPGTGGQETQYF.

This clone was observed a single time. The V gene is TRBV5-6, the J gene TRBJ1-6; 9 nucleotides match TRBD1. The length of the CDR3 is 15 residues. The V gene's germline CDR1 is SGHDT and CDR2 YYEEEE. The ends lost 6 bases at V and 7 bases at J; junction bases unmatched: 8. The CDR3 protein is CASTLQGAQNSPLHF. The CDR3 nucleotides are TGTGCCAGCACCTTACAGGGGGCGCAAAATTCACCCCTCCACTTT.